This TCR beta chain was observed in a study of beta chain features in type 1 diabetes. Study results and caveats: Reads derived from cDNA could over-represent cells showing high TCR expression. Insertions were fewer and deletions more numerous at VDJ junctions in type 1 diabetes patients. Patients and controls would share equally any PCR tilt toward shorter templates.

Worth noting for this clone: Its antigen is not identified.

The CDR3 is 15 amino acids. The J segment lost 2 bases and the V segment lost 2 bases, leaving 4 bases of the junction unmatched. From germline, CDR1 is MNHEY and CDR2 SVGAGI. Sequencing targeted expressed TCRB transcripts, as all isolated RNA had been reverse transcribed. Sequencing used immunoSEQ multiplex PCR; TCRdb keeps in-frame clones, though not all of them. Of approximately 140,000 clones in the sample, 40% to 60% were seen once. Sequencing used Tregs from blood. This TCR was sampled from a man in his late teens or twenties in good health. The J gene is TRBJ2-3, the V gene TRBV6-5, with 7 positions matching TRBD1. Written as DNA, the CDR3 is TGTGCCAGCAGTTACGGGGACAGACCCACAGATACGCAGTATTTT. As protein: CASSYGDRPTDTQYF.